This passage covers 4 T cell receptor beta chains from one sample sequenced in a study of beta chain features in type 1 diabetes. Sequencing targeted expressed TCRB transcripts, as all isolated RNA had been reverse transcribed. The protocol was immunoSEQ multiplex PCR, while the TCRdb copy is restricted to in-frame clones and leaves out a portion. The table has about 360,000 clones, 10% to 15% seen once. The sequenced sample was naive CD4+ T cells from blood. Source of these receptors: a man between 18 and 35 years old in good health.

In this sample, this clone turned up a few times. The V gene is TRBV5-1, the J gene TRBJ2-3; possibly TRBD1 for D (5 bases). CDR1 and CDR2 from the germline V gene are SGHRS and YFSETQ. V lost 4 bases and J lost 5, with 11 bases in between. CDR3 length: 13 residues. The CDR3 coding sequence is TGCGCCAGCAGCCCTACAGGCAAAGATACGCAGTATTTT. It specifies CASSPTGKDTQYF.

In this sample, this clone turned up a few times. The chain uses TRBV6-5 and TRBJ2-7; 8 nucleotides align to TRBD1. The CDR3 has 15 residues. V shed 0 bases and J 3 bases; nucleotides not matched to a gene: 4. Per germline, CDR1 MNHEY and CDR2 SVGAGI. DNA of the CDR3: TGTGCCAGCAGTTACTCTTATACAGGGGGCTACGAGCAGTACTTC. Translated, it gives CASSYSYTGGYEQYF.

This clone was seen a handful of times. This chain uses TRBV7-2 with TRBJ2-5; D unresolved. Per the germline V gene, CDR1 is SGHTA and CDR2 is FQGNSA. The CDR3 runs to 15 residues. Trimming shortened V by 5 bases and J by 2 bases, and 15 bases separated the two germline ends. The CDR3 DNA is TGTGCCAGCAGCCCCGCCGGGTTGCCACAAGAGACCCAGTACTTC. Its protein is CASSPAGLPQETQYF.

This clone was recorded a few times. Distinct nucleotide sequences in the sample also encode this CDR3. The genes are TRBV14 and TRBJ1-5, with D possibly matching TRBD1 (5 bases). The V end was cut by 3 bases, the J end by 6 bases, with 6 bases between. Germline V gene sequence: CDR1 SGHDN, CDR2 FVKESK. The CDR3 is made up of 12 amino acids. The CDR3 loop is CASSQGLQPQHF. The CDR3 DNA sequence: TGTGCCAGCAGCCAGGGGCTTCAGCCCCAGCATTTT. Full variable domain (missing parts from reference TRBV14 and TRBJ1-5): EAGVTQFPSHSVIEKGQTVTLRCDPISGHDNLYWYRRVMGKEIKFLLHFVKESKQDESGMPNNRFLAERTGGTYSTLKVQPAELEDSGVYFCASSQGLQPQHFGDGTRLSIL.